The 32 T cell receptor beta chains below all came from one sample that was sequenced in a study of vaccination effects on CD4 cells after COVID-19. Their recognized antigens are unknown. Clones were read by immunoSEQ multiplex PCR, and TCRdb kept only the in-frame ones, dropping some. The top ten hold 2.4% of the sample, which has 45,000 to 65,000 clones, roughly 80% seen once. Sequencing followed a ViraFEST assay step that expanded antigen-specific CD4+ T cells with viral peptide pools. Subsequent to a culture period of about ten days, CD4+ T cells were isolated. The source was CD4+ T cells from PBMCs cultured with HCoV-229E spike peptides, collected before COVID-19 vaccination. These receptor sequences come from a human donor who received a COVID-19 vaccine.

The J gene is TRBJ2-7, the V gene TRBV4-1, with 8 bases aligning to TRBD2. Germline V gene data show CDR1 as MGHRA and CDR2 as YSYEKL. V was clipped by 4 bases and J by 2 bases; unmatched bases: 4. This CDR3 comprises 14 residues. The CDR3 nucleotides read TGCGCCAGCAGCCCCCGGGAGGGACCCTACGAGCAGTACGTC. Its translation is CASSPREGPYEQYV.

The chain employs TRBV4-1 and TRBJ1-3; no firm D call. CDR1 is MGHRA, CDR2 YSYEKL, per germline. This CDR3 spans 16 amino acids. V lost 0 bases, J lost 4 bases, and 13 bases lay in between. CDR3 amino acids: CASSQDPVQGGNTIYF. Here the CDR3 DNA reads TGCGCCAGCAGCCAAGATCCGGTCCAAGGCGGAAACACCATATATTTT.

The chain carries TRBV5-1 and TRBJ1-5; no firm D call. Germline V lookup: CDR1 SGHRS, CDR2 YFSETQ. This CDR3 has 14 amino acids. The V end was cut by 0 bases, the J end by 6 bases, with 10 bases between. CDR3 coding DNA: TGCGCCAGCAGCTTGGAAGGGTCAGGTCAGCCCCAGCATTTT. Its translation: CASSLEGSGQPQHF. Full variable domain (remainder filled in from reference TRBV5-1 and TRBJ1-5): KAGVTQTPRYLIKTRGQQVTLSCSPISGHRSVSWYQQTPGQGLQFLFEYFSETQRNKGNFPGRFSGRQFSNSRSEMNVSTLELGDSALYLCASSLEGSGQPQHFGDGTRLSIL.

This clone was detected a few times. The chain has TRBV3-1 (or the pseudogene TRBV3-2) and TRBJ2-5; 7 positions match TRBD2. Germline V gene sequence: CDR1 LGHDT, CDR2 YNNKEL (reference sequence). V shed 1 base, J shed 3 bases, and the junction held 5 bases outside the gene matches. This CDR3 is 15 amino acids long. In DNA form, the CDR3 reads TGTGCCAGCAGCCAAGGCGGACGGGGGGAAGAGACCCAGTACTTC. Residues: CASSQGGRGEETQYF.

The rearrangement joins TRBV28 to TRBJ1-4, with D perhaps matching TRBD1 (5 bases). CDR3 length: 15 amino acids. The germline V gene has CDR1 MDHEN and CDR2 SYDVKM. V was trimmed by 1 base and J by 0 bases, leaving 6 bases between them. CDR3 coding DNA: TGTGCCAGCAGTTTATTGGGGGCAACTAATGAAAAACTGTTTTTT. Translation: CASSLLGATNEKLFF.

V is TRBV7-2 and J is TRBJ1-1; TRBD1 might be the D (6 bases). Trimming removed 1 base from V and 4 bases from J, with 16 bases in between. The CDR3 length is 16 residues. The germline gives CDR1 SGHTA, CDR2 FQGNSA. Here the CDR3 DNA reads TGTGCCAGCAGCTTAGTATCCGGGGGGCCCGGCACTGAAGCTTTCTTT. Protein: CASSLVSGGPGTEAFF. Full variable domain (rest looked up from reference TRBV7-2 and TRBJ1-1): GAGVSQSPSNKVTEKGKDVELRCDPISGHTALYWYRQSLGQGLEFLIYFQGNSAPDKSGLPSDRFSAERTGGSVSTLTIQRTQQEDSAVYLCASSLVSGGPGTEAFFGQGTRLTVV.

This clone was counted a single time. V is TRBV7-2 and J is TRBJ1-2; D call uncertain. Germline V gene lookup returns CDR1 SGHTA and CDR2 FQGNSA. CDR3 size: 16 residues. The ends were cut back, 5 bases at V and 1 base at J, with 17 bases in the middle. The chain's CDR3 is CASSHSTWNFNYGYTF. The CDR3 DNA follows: TGTGCCAGCAGCCACTCGACATGGAACTTTAACTATGGCTACACCTTC.

The chain carries TRBV7-2 and TRBJ2-1; 11 bases line up with TRBD2. There are 15 residues in the CDR3. After removal of 3 bases from V and 4 bases from J, the junction contained 2 bases not matched to a gene. CDR1 and CDR2 (germline): SGHTA, FQGNSA. CDR3 residues: CASSLTSGAYNEQFF. CDR3 DNA sequence: TGTGCCAGCAGCTTGACTAGCGGGGCTTACAATGAGCAGTTCTTC.

V is TRBV11-2 and J is TRBJ2-1; perhaps TRBD2 as D (7 bases). The CDR3 has 16 residues. The germline CDR1 and CDR2 sequences are SGHAT and FQNNGV. V was shortened by 2 bases and J by 3 bases, with 14 bases between the two germline ends. Written as DNA, the CDR3 is TGTGCCAGCAGCTTATATGGGGGGGGCAACTACAATGAGCAGTTCTTC. It is translated as CASSLYGGGNYNEQFF.

This clone was seen just once. V is TRBV7-2 and J is TRBJ1-1; D is perhaps TRBD1 (6 bases). CDR1 SGHTA and CDR2 FQGNSA come from the germline V gene. V was trimmed by 4 bases and J by 4 bases, leaving 16 bases between them. The CDR3 has 15 residues. In DNA, the CDR3 is TGTGCCAGCAGCTGGCTGGGAAGGGGGGTCACTGAAGCTTTCTTT. Its translation is CASSWLGRGVTEAFF.

The J gene is TRBJ2-5, the V gene TRBV24-1, with 8 bases aligning to TRBD1. Germline V gene sequence: CDR1 KGHDR, CDR2 SFDVKD. The CDR3 extends over 14 amino acids. Trimming removed 8 bases from V and 5 bases from J; junction bases left unmatched: 9. The CDR3 region is CATMEGNRGETQYF. The CDR3 DNA reads as TGTGCCACCATGGAGGGAAACAGGGGGGAGACCCAGTACTTC.

The rearrangement links TRBV11-3 to TRBJ2-2; 10 nucleotides line up with TRBD2. Germline values: CDR1 SGHNT, CDR2 YENEEA. The CDR3 is 15 residues long. J lost 5 bases, V lost 4 bases, and 4 bases had no gene match. CDR3 in amino acids: CASSSLLAGTGELFF. The CDR3 DNA reads as TGTGCCAGCAGCTCCCTACTAGCGGGGACCGGGGAGCTGTTTTTT.

This chain connects TRBV7-9 to TRBJ2-5; D is uncertain. Trimming shortened V by 2 bases and J by 5 bases, and 3 bases separated the two germline ends. This CDR3 is 11 amino acids long. Per the germline V gene, CDR1 is SEHNR and CDR2 is FQNEAQ (reference sequence). The CDR3 coding sequence is TGTGCCAGCAGCTTATACGAGACCCAGTACTTC. Translating gives CASSLYETQYF.

This sequence joins TRBV24-1 and TRBJ2-6; D might be TRBD1 (5 bases). The CDR3 has 16 amino acids. Germline lookup yields CDR1 KGHDR and CDR2 SFDVKD. The V end was cut by 3 bases, the J end by 1 base, with 9 bases between. The CDR3 spells CATSDGRGSGANVLTF. The CDR3 nucleotides read TGTGCCACCAGTGATGGAAGGGGTTCTGGGGCCAACGTCCTGACTTTC.

This clone came up once. The chain uses TRBV14 and TRBJ2-7; TRBD1 might be the D (6 bases). The V gene's germline CDR1 is SGHDN and CDR2 FVKESK. The CDR3 extends over 15 amino acids. Trimming took 2 bases from V and 2 from J, leaving 13 bases between them. The CDR3 region is CASSQLGALTYEQYV. CDR3 sequence (DNA): TGTGCCAGCAGCCAACTGGGGGCGTTAACCTACGAGCAGTACGTC.

This chain joins TRBV6-2 or TRBV6-3 and TRBJ2-3; D is uncertain. Germline CDR1 is MNHEY and CDR2 is SVGEGT. Trimming removed 2 bases at V and 6 bases at J, with 9 bases between. The CDR3 is made up of 13 amino acids. The CDR3 coding sequence is TGTGCCAGCAGTTACGGGCCTACCGATACGCAGTATTTT. Translated, it gives CASSYGPTDTQYF.

The count of this clone is one. The V gene is TRBV11-2, the J gene TRBJ2-3; D not certain. With 1 base removed from V and 9 bases from J, the gap between germline ends came to 8 bases. The germline V gene has CDR1 SGHAT and CDR2 FQNNGV. The CDR3 contains 12 residues. CDR3 nucleotide sequence: TGTGCCAGCAGCTTAGGGGGTACGACGCAGTATTTT. This translates into CASSLGGTTQYF. The full variable domain, with the rest looked up from reference TRBV11-2 and TRBJ2-3, is EAGVAQSPRYKIIEKRQSVAFWCNPISGHATLYWYQQILGQGPKLLIQFQNNGVVDDSQLPKDRFSAERLKGVDSTLKIQPAKLEDSAVYLCASSLGGTTQYFGPGTRLTVL.

The chain carries TRBV30 and TRBJ1-3, with D unclear. V was cut by 5 bases and J by 0 bases, with 5 bases left in between. The length of the CDR3 is 12 residues. From germline, CDR1 is GTSNPN and CDR2 SVGIG (reference sequence). The CDR3 loop is CAWGPSGNTIYF. In DNA form, the CDR3 reads TGTGCCTGGGGCCCCTCTGGAAACACCATATATTTT.

The CDR3 region has the DNA TGTGCCTGGAGTTCTATCCACAGGAACCAAGAGACCCAGTACTTC. Amino acid sequence: CAWSSIHRNQETQYF. The chain is built from TRBV30 and TRBJ2-5; D perhaps matches TRBD1 (5 bases). CDR3 length: 15 residues. Trimming removed 2 bases from V and 0 bases from J, with 13 bases in between. CDR1 and CDR2 from the germline V gene are GTSNPN and SVGIG (reference sequence).

In DNA form, the CDR3 reads TGTGCCAGCACCTACGGCTATGGCTACACCTTC. This gives the protein CASTYGYGYTF. The J gene is TRBJ1-2, the V gene TRBV2; D ambiguous. CDR3 size: 11 residues. From germline, CDR1 is SNHLY and CDR2 FYNNEI. V lost 7 bases, J lost 4 bases, and 7 bases lay in between.

V and J are TRBV20-1 and TRBJ1-1, with 10 bases lining up with TRBD1. Losses at the gene ends were 3 bases for V and 4 bases for J; bases not matched to a gene: 5. The germline V gene encodes CDR1 DFQATT and CDR2 SNEGSKA (reference sequence). The CDR3 covers 14 residues. CDR3 sequence reads: CSASPGQGFTEAFF. CDR3 bases: TGCAGTGCTAGTCCGGGACAGGGGTTCACTGAAGCTTTCTTT.

This chain links TRBV2 with TRBJ2-7; tentatively, D is TRBD1 (5 bases). This CDR3 region has 13 residues. Per the germline V gene, CDR1 is SNHLY and CDR2 is FYNNEI. V was pared by 6 bases and J by 0 bases, with 9 bases between. The DNA of the CDR3 is TGTGCCAGCAGCCAACAGGTCTCCTACGAGCAGTACGTC. The encoded protein is CASSQQVSYEQYV.

Only a few counts were recorded for this clone. V usage is TRBV19 and J usage is TRBJ2-2; D perhaps matches TRBD1 (6 bases). Germline V gene lookup returns CDR1 LNHDA and CDR2 SQIVND (reference sequence). The CDR3 sequence is 14 residues long. With 3 bases removed from V and 4 bases from J, the gap between germline ends came to 9 bases. The CDR3 here is CASSIEGGTGELFF. The DNA for the CDR3 is TGTGCCAGTAGTATCGAAGGGGGCACCGGGGAGCTGTTTTTT.

The rearrangement links TRBV7-3 to TRBJ2-5; D unresolved. The CDR3 spans 13 residues. Germline-derived CDR1 and CDR2 are SGHTA and FQGTGA. The V and J ends lost 5 bases and 7 bases respectively, with 14 bases between them. CDR3 DNA sequence: TGTGCCAGCAGCCCTAACGATTTAGGGACCCAGTACTTC. This codes for CASSPNDLGTQYF.

This chain uses TRBV5-1 with TRBJ2-5; 11 bases match TRBD1. V was clipped by 4 bases and J by 3 bases; unmatched bases: 14. Looked up from germline, CDR1 is SGHRS and CDR2 is YFSETQ. This CDR3 region has 18 residues. As DNA, the CDR3 is TGCGCCAGCAGCGTAGGACAGGGGGCGACCGTTTGGGAAGAGACCCAGTACTTC. Protein product: CASSVGQGATVWEETQYF.

The chain combines TRBV4-2 with TRBJ2-1, with TRBD2 matching over 7 bases. Germline values: CDR1 LGHNA, CDR2 YNFKEQ. The CDR3 extends over 14 amino acids. Unmatched junction bases numbered 7, after V lost 4 bases and J lost 7 bases. The CDR3 DNA is TGTGCCAGCAGCCGATCGGGGGGATCGAATGAGCAGTTCTTC. It yields the protein CASSRSGGSNEQFF.

CDR3 bases: TGTGCCAGCACCCAAAGGCAGGGGACCTATGGCTACACCTTC. Translated, it gives CASTQRQGTYGYTF. J is TRBJ1-2 and V is TRBV6-6; D possibly corresponds to TRBD1 (6 bases). Trimming pared 7 bases from V and 4 bases from J, leaving 16 bases between. The CDR3 spans 14 residues. CDR1 MNHNY and CDR2 SVGAGI come from the germline V gene (reference sequence).

V is TRBV6-5 and J is TRBJ2-4; the D gene is possibly TRBD1 (6 bases). The CDR3 sequence is 14 residues long. Germline V lookup: CDR1 MNHEY, CDR2 SVGAGI. The ends were cut back, 7 bases at V and 2 bases at J, with 12 bases in the middle. CDR3 loop: CASIEQGSKNIQYF. The CDR3 bases are TGTGCCAGCATCGAACAGGGTTCCAAAAACATTCAGTACTTC.

The rearrangement uses TRBV29-1 and TRBJ1-3; D ambiguous. Looked up from germline, CDR1 is SQVTM and CDR2 is ANQGSEA. Between the trimmed V and J ends, which lost 4 bases and 0 bases, there was a span of 4 bases. The CDR3 is 12 residues long. CDR3 bases: TGCAGCGTTGTTTACTCTGGAAACACCATATATTTT. It is translated as CSVVYSGNTIYF.

The chain uses TRBV3-1 (or the pseudogene TRBV3-2) and TRBJ2-2, with TRBD2 matching 9 bases. Germline V gene sequence: CDR1 LGHDT, CDR2 YNNKEL (reference sequence). Unmatched junction bases numbered 9, after V lost 6 bases and J lost 4 bases. The CDR3 has 16 residues. CDR3 DNA sequence: TGTGCCAGCAGTCAATTCGGGACTAGCCGCACCGGGGAGCTGTTTTTT. The encoded protein is CASSQFGTSRTGELFF.

The genes are TRBV6-2 or TRBV6-3 and TRBJ1-1; 7 nucleotides align to TRBD1. Germline CDR1 is MNHEY and CDR2 is SVGEGT. This CDR3 has 16 amino acids. Trimming took 0 bases from V and 8 from J; bases not matched to a gene: 12. The chain's CDR3 is CASSYSISQGEREAFF. In DNA form, the CDR3 reads TGTGCCAGCAGTTACTCGATTTCTCAGGGGGAGAGGGAAGCTTTCTTT.

The rearrangement links TRBV14 to TRBJ1-2; unclear D gene. Looked up from germline, CDR1 is SGHDN and CDR2 is FVKESK. The CDR3 contains 14 residues. The V end lost 0 bases, the J end lost 3 bases, and 8 bases lay between the germline ends. DNA for the CDR3: TGTGCCAGCAGCCAAGAACCGGGCTACTATGGCTACACCTTC. Translated, it gives CASSQEPGYYGYTF.